The present T cell receptor (beta chain) was sequenced within a study of T-cell reconstitution after alpha-beta-depleted transplantation in children. Unique molecular identifiers were built into the TCRbeta library. Via MiXCR, TCRdb re-called the PCR reads, giving one row per CDR3 protein. Of about 230,000 distinct CDR3 sequences listed, around 12% are singletons. In this sample, this clonotype turned up many times. Sample: PBMCs from the stem cell graft donor, taken from the stem cell graft. This receptor was taken from a human donor who donated a stem cell graft to a child with acute lymphoblastic leukemia.

CDR3 coding DNA: TGTGCCAGCAGCTTAGATTCCCTAGCGGGAGGGCCCGCTATCAGGACGCAGTATTTT. Amino acid sequence: CASSLDSLAGGPAIRTQYF. This chain connects TRBV11-2 to TRBJ2-3, with TRBD2 matching over 12 bases. The germline V gene has CDR1 SGHAT and CDR2 FQNNGV. The CDR3 extends over 19 amino acids. The V segment lost 0 bases and the J segment 9 bases; nucleotides outside the gene matches: 16.